This TCR beta chain originates from a study of T cells in tumors after PD-1 blockade. Study-wide context: Either cemiplimab 350 mg every 2 weeks or pembrolizumab 200 mg every 3 weeks was given. General observations from the study: Peripheral recruitment is suggested, as some novel exhausted tumor clones were in pre-treatment blood.

V lost 4 bases and J 3 bases, leaving 16 bases between the germline ends. CDR3 length: 15 amino acids. CDR1 and CDR2 from the germline V gene are MNHNY and SVGAGI (reference sequence). TCRdb's table, derived via immunoSEQ multiplex PCR, lists solely in-frame clones and lacks some. The sample has roughly 48,000 clones; 65% to 85% are singletons. Comment on this clone: The antigen is not known.

This clonotype was obtained from a human donor with basal cell carcinoma. The chain couples TRBV6-6 to TRBJ2-7; no clear D. Sequenced material: PBMCs, taken before anti-PD-1 treatment. CDR3 DNA sequence: TGTGCCAGCAGTTCCGAAATCTCGCGAGGCTACGAGCAGTACTTC. It codes for CASSSEISRGYEQYF.